This TCR beta chain stems from a study of T-cell memory formation after mild COVID-19. MiXCR, applied by TCRdb to the 5' RACE reads, yields one record per CDR3 protein. The top ten hold around 5.5% of the sample, which has 95,000 to 120,000 distinct CDR3 sequences, 15% to 20% seen once. Looked up from germline, CDR1 is SGHRS and CDR2 is YFSETQ. The ends lost 0 bases at V and 4 bases at J; junction bases unmatched: 6. CDR3 size: 17 residues. Sequencing was done on a sample of PBMCs or a T cell subset sorted from them (not recorded which). The sequence derives from a man aged 18 to 35 who had mild COVID-19 (a few samples of this study predate the infection). Cell type and time point are not known. The chain joins TRBV5-1 to TRBJ2-2; 10 bases agree with TRBD2. The CDR3 DNA follows: TGCGCCAGCAGCTTGGGGCCAGCGGGGGGGCCCACCGGGGAGCTGTTTTTT. It is translated as CASSLGPAGGPTGELFF.